One and the same sample provided the 6 T cell receptor beta chains below, sequenced in a study of cytomegalovirus exposure and HLA in healthy donors. Here immunoSEQ multiplex PCR was the method, and the copy in TCRdb shows in-frame clones only, minus some. Here the sample spans about 70,000 clones, about 94% being singletons. The source material was PBMCs. These receptors came from a man younger than 35 in good health and CMV-seropositive.

This sequence joins TRBV5-1 and TRBJ2-5, with 9 nucleotides matching TRBD2. CDR1 SGHRS and CDR2 YFSETQ come from the germline V gene. V lost 0 bases and J lost 4; bases outside the gene matches: 1. This CDR3 contains 14 residues. The CDR3: CASSLVSGRETQYF. CDR3 in DNA: TGCGCCAGCAGCTTGGTTAGCGGGAGAGAGACCCAGTACTTC.

The chain combines TRBV10-3 with TRBJ1-2; D unclear. This CDR3 region has 14 residues. Germline values: CDR1 ENHRY, CDR2 SYGVKD. Trimming removed 3 bases from V and 3 bases from J, with 11 bases in between. The CDR3 DNA sequence: TGTGCCATCAGTGATGGCAGGCCCGACTATGGCTACACCTTC. Protein product: CAISDGRPDYGYTF.

CDR3 in DNA: TGTGCCAGCAGTATCAGGGGGGAGCAGTACTTC. Protein product: CASSIRGEQYF. V and J are TRBV28 and TRBJ2-7, with TRBD1 matching over 7 bases. This CDR3 contains 11 residues. The germline CDR1 and CDR2 sequences are MDHEN and SYDVKM. J was trimmed by 7 bases and V by 5 bases; bases with no gene match: 2. The entire variable domain, with the rest obtained from reference TRBV28 and TRBJ2-7, is as follows: DVKVTQSSRYLVKRTGEKVFLECVQDMDHENMFWYRQDPGLGLRLIYFSYDVKMKEKGDIPEGYSVSREKKERFSLILESASTNQTSMYLCASSIRGEQYFGPGTRLTVT.

The chain uses TRBV6-1 and TRBJ2-7, with TRBD2 matching over 10 bases. CDR3 length: 14 residues. Germline V lookup: CDR1 MNHNS, CDR2 SASEGT. V gave up 5 bases and J gave up 2 bases; unmatched junction bases: 3. The CDR3 DNA reads TGTGCCAGCAGTCGACTAGCGGGTACCTACGAGCAGTACTTC. Translation gives CASSRLAGTYEQYF.

The V call is TRBV28, the J call TRBJ2-7; 8 bases fit TRBD2. J lost 1 base, V lost 5 bases, and 10 bases had no gene match. The CDR3 has 16 amino acids. Germline V gives CDR1 MDHEN, CDR2 SYDVKM. CDR3: CASSIGGGSRSYEQYF. CDR3 coding DNA: TGTGCCAGCAGTATAGGCGGGGGGTCGCGGTCCTACGAGCAGTACTTC.

The chain has TRBV5-1 and TRBJ2-7, with 7 bases matching TRBD1. Germline loops: CDR1 SGHRS, CDR2 YFSETQ. V lost 3 bases and J lost 2; bases outside the gene matches: 5. The CDR3 is 14 residues long. CDR3 nucleotide sequence: TGCGCCAGCAGCTCCGGGGACAGCGCCTACGAGCAGTACTTC. Translated: CASSSGDSAYEQYF.